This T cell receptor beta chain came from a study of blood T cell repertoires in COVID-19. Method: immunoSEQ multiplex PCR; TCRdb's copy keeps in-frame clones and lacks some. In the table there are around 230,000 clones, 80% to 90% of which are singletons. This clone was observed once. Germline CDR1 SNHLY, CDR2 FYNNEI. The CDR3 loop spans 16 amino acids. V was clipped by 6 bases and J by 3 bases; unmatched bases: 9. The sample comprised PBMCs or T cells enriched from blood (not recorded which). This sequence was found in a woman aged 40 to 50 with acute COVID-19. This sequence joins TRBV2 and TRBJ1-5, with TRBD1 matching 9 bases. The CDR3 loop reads CASREQGAGVNQPQHF. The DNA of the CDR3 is TGTGCCAGCAGGGAACAGGGGGCCGGAGTCAATCAGCCCCAGCATTTT. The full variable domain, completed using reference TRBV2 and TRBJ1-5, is EPEVTQTPSHQVTQMGQEVILRCVPISNHLYFYWYRQILGQKVEFLVSFYNNEISEKSEIFDDQFSVERPDGSNFTLKIRSTKLEDSAMYFCASREQGAGVNQPQHFGDGTRLSIL.